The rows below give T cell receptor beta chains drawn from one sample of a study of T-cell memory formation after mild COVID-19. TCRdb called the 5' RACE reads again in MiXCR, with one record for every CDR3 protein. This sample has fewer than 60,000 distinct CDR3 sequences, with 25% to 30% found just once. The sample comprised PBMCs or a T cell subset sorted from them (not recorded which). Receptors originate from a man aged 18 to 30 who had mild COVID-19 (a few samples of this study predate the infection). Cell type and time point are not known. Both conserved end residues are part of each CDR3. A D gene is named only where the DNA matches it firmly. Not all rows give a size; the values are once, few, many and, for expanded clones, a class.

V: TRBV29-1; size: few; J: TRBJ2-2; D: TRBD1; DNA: TGCAGCGTTGTGTCTCGGGACAGGGAGGCCGGGGAGCTGTTTTTT; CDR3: CSVVSRDREAGELFF
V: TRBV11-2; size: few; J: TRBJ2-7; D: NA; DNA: TGTGCCAGCAGCCTTAATTGGGAGCAGTACTTC; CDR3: CASSLNWEQYF
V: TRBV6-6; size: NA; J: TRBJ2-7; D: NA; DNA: TGTGCCAGCAGTTATGCTGGACAGCCCTACGAGCAGTACTTC; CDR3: CASSYAGQPYEQYF
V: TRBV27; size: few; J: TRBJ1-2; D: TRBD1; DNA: TGTGCCAGCAGTCCAGATGGGACAGGTTGGAACTATGGCTACACCTTC; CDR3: CASSPDGTGWNYGYTF
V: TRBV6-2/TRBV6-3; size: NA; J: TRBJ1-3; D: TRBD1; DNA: TGTGCCAGCAGTTACGGGACAGCCTCTGGAAACACCATATATTTT; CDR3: CASSYGTASGNTIYF
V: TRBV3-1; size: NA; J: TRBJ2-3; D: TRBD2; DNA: TGTGCCAGCAGCCCCTCCGGGGGGGGGGGTTTGGATACGCAGTATTTT; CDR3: CASSPSGGGGLDTQYF
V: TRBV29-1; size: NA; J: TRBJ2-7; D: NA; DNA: TGCAGCGTCGAATCGGGTCGATACGAGCAGTACTTC; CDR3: CSVESGRYEQYF
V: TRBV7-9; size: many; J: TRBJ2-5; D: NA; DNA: TGTGCCAGCAGCTTAGCGGGGGCCATCCTCCAAGAGACCCAGTACTTC; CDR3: CASSLAGAILQETQYF
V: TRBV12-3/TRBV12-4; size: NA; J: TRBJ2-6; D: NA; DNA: TGTGCCAGCACCCCCGGGGCCCTTAGTGTTGGCCCGGGGGCCAACGTCCTGACTTTC; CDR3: CASTPGALSVGPGANVLTF
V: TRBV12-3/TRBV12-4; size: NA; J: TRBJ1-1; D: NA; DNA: TGTGCCGGGCTCCTAGGCACTGAAGCTTTCTTT; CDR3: CAGLLGTEAFF
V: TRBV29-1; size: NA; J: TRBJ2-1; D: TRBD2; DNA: TGCAGCGTAGGCGGGAGCTCCTACAATGAGCAGTTCTTC; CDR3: CSVGGSSYNEQFF
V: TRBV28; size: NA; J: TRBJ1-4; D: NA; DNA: TGTGCCAGCAGTTCGTCACATCGGAAACTGTTTTTT; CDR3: CASSSSHRKLFF
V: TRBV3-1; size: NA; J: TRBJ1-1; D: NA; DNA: TGTGCCAGCAGGCAAGGGGTGTTAGGAGGAATTACTGAAGCTTTCTTT; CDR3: CASRQGVLGGITEAFF
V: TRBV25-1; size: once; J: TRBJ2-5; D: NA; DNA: TGTGCCAGCAGTGATTGGGGCCTCCAAGAGACCCAGTACTTC; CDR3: CASSDWGLQETQYF
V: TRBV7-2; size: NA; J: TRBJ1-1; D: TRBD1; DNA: TGTGCCAGCAGCTCAACAGGGGGCCTCACTGAAGCTTTCTTT; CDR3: CASSSTGGLTEAFF
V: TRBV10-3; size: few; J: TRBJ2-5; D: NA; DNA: TGTGCCATCAGTGTTCGGGGTATAGAGACCCAGTACTTC; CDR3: CAISVRGIETQYF
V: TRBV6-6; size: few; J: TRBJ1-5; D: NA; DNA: TGTGCCAGCAGTTACTCGGGGACAACAACCTATAGCAATCAGCCCCAGCATTTT; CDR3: CASSYSGTTTYSNQPQHF
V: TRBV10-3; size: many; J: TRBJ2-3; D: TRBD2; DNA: TGTGCCATCAGTGGATCCTTAGCGGGGGGGCGTACAGATACGCAGTATTTT; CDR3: CAISGSLAGGRTDTQYF
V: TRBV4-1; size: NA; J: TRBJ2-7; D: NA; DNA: TGCGCCAGCAGCCAAGATCCCGGTATTACCTACGAGCAGTACTTC; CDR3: CASSQDPGITYEQYF
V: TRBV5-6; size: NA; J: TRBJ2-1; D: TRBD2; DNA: TGTGCCAGCTTCTTAGCGGGGGGCAATGAGCAGTTCTTC; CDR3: CASFLAGGNEQFF
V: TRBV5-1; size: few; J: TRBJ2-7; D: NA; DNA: TGCGCCAGCAGCTTGGCTGTTGGGCTCTACTACGAGCAGTACTTC; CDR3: CASSLAVGLYYEQYF
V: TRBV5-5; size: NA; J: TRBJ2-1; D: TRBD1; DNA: TGTGCCAGCAGCCGGGACAGGGACAATGAGCAGTTCTTC; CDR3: CASSRDRDNEQFF
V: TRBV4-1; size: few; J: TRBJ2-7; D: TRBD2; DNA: TGCGCCAGCAGCATTGCCCCTGGCGGGGGGTCCGTATACGAGCAGTACTTC; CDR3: CASSIAPGGGSVYEQYF
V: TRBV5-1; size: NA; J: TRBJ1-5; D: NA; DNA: TGCGCCAGCAGCTTGGGAAGTGGCAATCAGCCCCAGCATTTT; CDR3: CASSLGSGNQPQHF
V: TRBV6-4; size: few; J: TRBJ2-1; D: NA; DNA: TGTGCCAGCTCGAGCAGGCCCGACAATGAGCAGTTCTTC; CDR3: CASSSRPDNEQFF
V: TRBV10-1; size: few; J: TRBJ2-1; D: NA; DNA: TGCGCCATCCCAGGCTCGGGGAGGCAACCTCCCTACAATGAGCAGTTCTTC; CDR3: CAIPGSGRQPPYNEQFF
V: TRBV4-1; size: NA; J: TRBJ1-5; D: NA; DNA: TGCGCCAGCAGCCACGCGACTTTGACGGGCATCAATCAGCCCCAGCATTTT; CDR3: CASSHATLTGINQPQHF
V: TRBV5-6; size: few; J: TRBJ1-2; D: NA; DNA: TGTGCCAGCAGCATAGGGGGAGGTGGCTACACCTTC; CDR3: CASSIGGGGYTF
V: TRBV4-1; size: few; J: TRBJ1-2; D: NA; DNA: TGCGCCAGCAGCCAAGACCCGGGAAACTATGGCTACACCTTC; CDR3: CASSQDPGNYGYTF
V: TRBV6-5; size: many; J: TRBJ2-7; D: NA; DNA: TGTGCCAGCAGTTACTCCCTGGACAGCGCCTACGAGCAGTACTTC; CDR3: CASSYSLDSAYEQYF
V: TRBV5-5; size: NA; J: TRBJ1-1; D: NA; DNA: TGTGCCAGCAGCTTGGGTAGGAACACTGAACATTGGAACACTGAAGCTTTCTTT; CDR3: CASSLGRNTEHWNTEAFF
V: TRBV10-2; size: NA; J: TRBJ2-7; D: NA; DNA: TGCGCCAGCAGAGCGCCACAGGTCTCCTACGAGCAGTACTTC; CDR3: CASRAPQVSYEQYF
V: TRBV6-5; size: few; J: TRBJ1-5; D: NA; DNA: TGTGCCAGCAGTTACACAGTTCCCGTGTATAGCAATCAGCCCCAGCATTTT; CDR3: CASSYTVPVYSNQPQHF
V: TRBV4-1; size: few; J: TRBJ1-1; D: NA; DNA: TGCGCCAGCAGTCCCGGGGGGGCCACTGAAGCTTTCTTT; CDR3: CASSPGGATEAFF
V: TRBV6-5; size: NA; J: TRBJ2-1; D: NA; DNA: TGTGCCAGCAGTGCCTGGGGGCAGTTCTTC; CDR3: CASSAWGQFF
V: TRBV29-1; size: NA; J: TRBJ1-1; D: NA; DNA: TGCAGCGTTGAGTGGACGGGGAACACTGAAGCTTTCTTT; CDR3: CSVEWTGNTEAFF
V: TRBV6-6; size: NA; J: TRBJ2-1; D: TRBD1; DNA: TGTGCCAGCAGTTACCGACAGGGTGGGCAGTTCTTC; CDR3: CASSYRQGGQFF
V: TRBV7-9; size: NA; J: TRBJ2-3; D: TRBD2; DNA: TGTGCCAGTAGAGCGGGGGGAAGCACAGATACGCAGTATTTT; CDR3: CASRAGGSTDTQYF
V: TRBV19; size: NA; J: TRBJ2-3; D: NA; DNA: TGTGCCAGTAGTACCGCGGGGCGGGGAGGCACAGATACGCAGTATTTT; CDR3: CASSTAGRGGTDTQYF
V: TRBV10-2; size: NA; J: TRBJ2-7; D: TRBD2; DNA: TGCGCCAGCATGGGAGGGTACGAGCAGTACTTC; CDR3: CASMGGYEQYF
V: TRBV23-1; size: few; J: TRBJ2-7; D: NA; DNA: TGCGCCAGCAGTCAATCGATCGAGGAAACTAAAAGATACGAGCAGTACTTC; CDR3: CASSQSIEETKRYEQYF
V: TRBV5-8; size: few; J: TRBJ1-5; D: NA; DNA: TGTGCCAGCAGTCGGGGGGCTAATCAGCCCCAGCATTTT; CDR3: CASSRGANQPQHF
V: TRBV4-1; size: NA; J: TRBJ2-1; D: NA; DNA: TGCGCCAGCAGCCCTGAAGATCACAATGAGCAGTTCTTC; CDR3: CASSPEDHNEQFF
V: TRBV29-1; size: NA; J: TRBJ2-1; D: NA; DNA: TGCAGCGTGGCATTCTCCTACAATGAGCAGTTCTTC; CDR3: CSVAFSYNEQFF
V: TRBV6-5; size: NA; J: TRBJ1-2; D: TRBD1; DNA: TGTGCCAGCAGGGGCAGGACAGGGTATGGCTACACCTTC; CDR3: CASRGRTGYGYTF
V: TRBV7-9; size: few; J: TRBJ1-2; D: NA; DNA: TGTGCCAGCAGCTTAGCGGCAGAATACTATGGCTACACCTTC; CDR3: CASSLAAEYYGYTF
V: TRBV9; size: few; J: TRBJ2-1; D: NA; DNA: TGTGCCAGCAGCCCGGGACTGGTGGACCCCTCCTACAATGAGCAGTTCTTC; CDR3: CASSPGLVDPSYNEQFF
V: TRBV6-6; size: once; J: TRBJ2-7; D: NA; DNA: TGTGCCACAATCAGGGGATACGAGCAGTACTTC; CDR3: CATIRGYEQYF
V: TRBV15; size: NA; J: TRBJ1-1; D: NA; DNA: TGTGCCACCAGCAGAGAAGCGGGCCCTGAAGCTTTCTTT; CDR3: CATSREAGPEAFF
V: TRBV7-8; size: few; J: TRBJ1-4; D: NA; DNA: TGTGCCAGCAGCCCTTGGCAAGGCGAGAATGAAAAACTGTTTTTT; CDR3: CASSPWQGENEKLFF
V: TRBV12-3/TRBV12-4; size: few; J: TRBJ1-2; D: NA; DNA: TGTGCCAGCAGTGACCCGGGGGGCTACACCTTC; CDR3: CASSDPGGYTF
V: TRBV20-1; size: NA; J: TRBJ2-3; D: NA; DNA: TGCAGTGCTAGAGGAGGAGCGGTGTCACCCTTAGCAGATACGCAGTATTTT; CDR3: CSARGGAVSPLADTQYF
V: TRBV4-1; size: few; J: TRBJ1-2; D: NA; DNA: TGCGCCAGCAGCCTCCAACAGGGTATCGACTATGGCTACACCTTC; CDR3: CASSLQQGIDYGYTF
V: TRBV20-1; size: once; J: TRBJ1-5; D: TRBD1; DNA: TGCAGTGCGCCGACAGGGGACCCGAATCAGCCCCAGCATTTT; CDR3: CSAPTGDPNQPQHF
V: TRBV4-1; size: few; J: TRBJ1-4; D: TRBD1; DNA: TGCGCCAGCAGCCAAGCTGGGACAGCTAATGAAAAACTGTTTTTT; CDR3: CASSQAGTANEKLFF
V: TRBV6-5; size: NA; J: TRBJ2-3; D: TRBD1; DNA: TGTGCCAGCAGCCAGACAGGGGTCACAGATACGCAGTATTTT; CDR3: CASSQTGVTDTQYF
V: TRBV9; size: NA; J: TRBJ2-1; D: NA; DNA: TGTGCCAGCAGCGTAAACCGAAAGGATGCCGACAATGAGCAGTTCTTC; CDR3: CASSVNRKDADNEQFF
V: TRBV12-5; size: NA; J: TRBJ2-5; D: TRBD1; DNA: TGTGCTAGTGAACCCCCGACAGGGCAAGAGACCCAGTACTTC; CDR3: CASEPPTGQETQYF
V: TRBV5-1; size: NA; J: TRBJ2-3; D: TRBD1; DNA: TGCGCCAGCAGCAAGGACAGGTCCACAGATACGCAGTATTTT; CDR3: CASSKDRSTDTQYF